The text below deals with one T cell receptor beta chain. Its antigen is not identified. Sequencing was performed with immunoSEQ multiplex PCR; in TCRdb, only in-frame clones are kept and a portion is missing. The data contain 250,000 to 400,000 clones, about nine tenths of them singletons. The source of the sample is a study of cytomegalovirus exposure and HLA in healthy donors. Study-wide background: The 550 to 800 first-cohort repertoires and the 130 or so validation repertoires shared the same platform, a later analysis reported.

Study results and caveats: That first-cohort TCR clusters tended to co-occur in the roughly 110 validation repertoires was found in a later analysis. Cytomegalovirus-associated TCR beta chains were listed, numbering roughly 150. Many donors shared some public TCRs, even though most TCR sequences were rare.

CDR3 length: 15 amino acids. Germline CDR1 SEHNR, CDR2 FQNEAQ (reference sequence). V lost 5 bases, J lost 3 bases, and 17 bases lay in between. The chain joins TRBV7-9 to TRBJ2-7; D gene unclear. The sequence was collected from a woman aged 25 to 39 in good health and CMV-seropositive. Sequencing used PBMCs. CDR3 DNA: TGTGCCAGCAGCCCACCCCCCGATCCCAACTACGAGCAGTACTTC. This codes for CASSPPPDPNYEQYF.